This entry lists 21 T cell receptor beta chains sequenced from one sample in a study of shared clonotypes between healthy human individuals. Produced via immunoSEQ multiplex PCR; TCRdb's table is partial and in-frame only. Of approximately 2.3 million clones in the sample, about 92% were seen once. The sequenced sample was naive CD4+ T cells from PBMCs. Subset denoted: CD45RA+ positively selected. The origin of the receptors is a young man in good health. Some clones in this sample may be carry-over from other donors' samples.

A note on this clone: One base away lies a much larger clone, so this may be a sequencing read error. The identical CDR3 is also encoded by other nucleotide sequences in the sample. This sequence joins TRBV11-2 and TRBJ2-5; D is unclear. The assigned J gene may be wrong: the sequence end matches TRBJ2-7 better. The CDR3 spans 11 residues. The germline V gene encodes CDR1 SGHAT and CDR2 FQNNGV. The chain's CDR3 is CASSLAYEQYF. DNA of the CDR3: TGTGCCAGCAGCTTGGCCTACGAGCAGTACTTC.

This clone was found a few times. This rearrangement joins TRBV15 to TRBJ1-2; weak D call: TRBD1 (5 bases). The CDR3 is 12 amino acids. Deletions cut 1 base from V and 6 bases from J, with 6 bases between. The germline CDR1 and CDR2 sequences are LNHNV and YYDKDF (reference sequence). CDR3 nucleotide sequence: TGTGCCACCAGCAGAGGAGGGGATGGCTACACCTTC. Amino acid sequence: CATSRGGDGYTF.

CDR3 DNA sequence: TGTGCCAGCAGCTTTCGGGACCTCGAGTACAATGAGCAGTTCTTC. This translates into CASSFRDLEYNEQFF. The chain uses TRBV7-9 and TRBJ2-1, with D possibly called TRBD1 or TRBD2 (5 bases each). This CDR3 has 15 amino acids. Germline CDR1 SEHNR, CDR2 FQNEAQ (reference sequence). Trimming removed 3 bases at V and 4 bases at J, with 13 bases between. The variable domain in full, with the rest retrieved from reference TRBV7-9 and TRBJ2-1, is DTGVSQNPRHKITKRGQNVTFRCDPISEHNRLYWYRQTLGQGPEFLTYFQNEAQLEKSRLLSDRFSAERPKGSFSTLEIQRTEQGDSAMYLCASSFRDLEYNEQFFGPGTRLTVL.

V is TRBV30 and J is TRBJ1-3, with a weak D call TRBD1 (5 bases). CDR3 length: 15 residues. From germline, CDR1 is GTSNPN and CDR2 SVGIG (reference sequence). The V gene lost 0 bases and the J gene lost 7 bases, with 16 bases spanning the gap. CDR3 sequence: CAWSVSTGITNTIYF. In nucleotides, the CDR3 is TGTGCCTGGAGTGTATCTACAGGAATAACGAACACCATATATTTT.

Only a few counts were recorded for this clone. V usage is TRBV6-1 and J usage is TRBJ1-5; D gene unclear. V lost 2 bases and J lost 8, with 13 bases in between. Germline CDR1 is MNHNS and CDR2 is SASEGT. The CDR3 sequence is 14 residues long. CDR3 amino acids: CASSEWGALKPQHF. Written as DNA, the CDR3 is TGTGCCAGCAGTGAATGGGGAGCCTTGAAGCCCCAGCATTTT.

The chain combines TRBV5-1 with TRBJ2-7; D not certain. The CDR3 runs 15 residues. The V end lost 4 bases, the J end lost 0 bases, and 14 bases lay between the germline ends. Germline-derived CDR1 and CDR2 are SGHRS and YFSETQ. CDR3 bases: TGCGCCAGCAGCCCTGACACAGCCGCCTCCTACGAGCAGTACTTC. It is translated as CASSPDTAASYEQYF.

This chain links TRBV6-5 with TRBJ1-2, with TRBD1 as a possible D gene (5 bases). Trimming shortened V by 4 bases and J by 1 base, and 7 bases separated the two germline ends. The CDR3 is 13 residues long. CDR1 and CDR2 (germline): MNHEY, SVGAGI. CDR3: CASSSGHNYGYTF. Written as DNA, the CDR3 is TGTGCCAGCAGTTCTGGACATAACTATGGCTACACCTTC.

The CDR3 spells CASSSPSGRQISEQFF. CDR3 sequence (DNA): TGTGCCAGCAGTTCACCTAGCGGACGGCAGATTAGTGAGCAGTTCTTC. This chain links TRBV6-5 with TRBJ2-1, with 7 bases identical to TRBD2. This CDR3 is 16 amino acids long. J lost 9 bases, V lost 4 bases, and 15 bases had no gene match. Germline V gene data show CDR1 as MNHEY and CDR2 as SVGAGI.

V gene TRBV27 combines with J gene TRBJ2-3; 11 nucleotides line up with TRBD2. J was trimmed by 0 bases and V by 6 bases; bases with no gene match: 5. The length of the CDR3 is 16 residues. Germline V gene lookup returns CDR1 MNHEY and CDR2 SMNVEV (reference sequence). The CDR3 is CASSQTSGASTDTQYF. As DNA, the CDR3 is TGTGCCAGCAGCCAGACTAGCGGGGCTAGCACAGATACGCAGTATTTT.

This chain uses TRBV5-1 with TRBJ1-2; D not resolved. From germline, CDR1 is SGHRS and CDR2 YFSETQ. The V end was cut by 0 bases, the J end by 2 bases, with 8 bases between. The length of the CDR3 is 14 residues. CDR3 in DNA: TGCGCCAGCAGCTTGGAAGCCAGAAACTATGGCTACACCTTC. Translating it yields CASSLEARNYGYTF. Complete variable domain (other parts from reference TRBV5-1 and TRBJ1-2): KAGVTQTPRYLIKTRGQQVTLSCSPISGHRSVSWYQQTPGQGLQFLFEYFSETQRNKGNFPGRFSGRQFSNSRSEMNVSTLELGDSALYLCASSLEARNYGYTFGSGTRLTVV.

The chain employs TRBV27 and TRBJ2-7; 11 bases fit TRBD2. This CDR3 comprises 15 residues. J gave up 3 bases and V 6 bases, and 7 bases lay outside the gene matches. The germline V gene has CDR1 MNHEY and CDR2 SMNVEV (reference sequence). The CDR3 DNA is TGTGCCAGCAGACCCCGGACTAGCGGGCACTACGAGCAGTACTTC. Its translation is CASRPRTSGHYEQYF.

J is TRBJ1-5 and V is TRBV11-3; TRBD1 agrees at 8 bases. V was pared by 0 bases and J by 1 base, with 8 bases of the junction left unmatched. CDR3 length: 18 amino acids. Germline-derived CDR1 and CDR2 are SGHNT and YENEEA. The CDR3 region is CASSLEVAQGASNQPQHF. CDR3 DNA sequence: TGTGCCAGCAGCTTAGAAGTAGCGCAGGGGGCGAGCAATCAGCCCCAGCATTTT. Variable domain in full (rest from reference TRBV11-3 and TRBJ1-5): EAGVVQSPRYKIIEKKQPVAFWCNPISGHNTLYWYLQNLGQGPELLIRYENEEAVDDSQLPKDRFSAERLKGVDSTLKIQPAELGDSAVYLCASSLEVAQGASNQPQHFGDGTRLSIL.

The chain couples TRBV6-5 to TRBJ2-2; D possibly corresponds to TRBD1 (5 bases). CDR3 size: 16 residues. V lost 2 bases and J 1 base, leaving 11 bases between the germline ends. From germline, CDR1 is MNHEY and CDR2 SVGAGI. This CDR3 is CASSYQPTVNTGELFF. CDR3 nucleotides: TGTGCCAGCAGTTACCAACCGACAGTGAACACCGGGGAGCTGTTTTTT.

The chain couples TRBV4-3 to TRBJ2-3; D is uncertain. Deletions cut 4 bases from V and 4 bases from J, with 9 bases between. CDR3 length: 13 residues. CDR1 and CDR2 from the germline V gene are LGHNA and YSLEER. CDR3 DNA: TGCGCCAGCAGCCTCCAAGGTGCAGATACGCAGTATTTT. Translating gives CASSLQGADTQYF.

This clone came up a few times. The chain links TRBV18 to TRBJ2-2; a weak D match, TRBD1 (6 bases). CDR1 and CDR2 (germline): KGHSH, LQKENI. Trimming pared 3 bases from V and 6 bases from J, leaving 8 bases between. The CDR3 length is 13 residues. Written as DNA, the CDR3 is TGTGCCAGCTCACCCAGGGGAGCCGGGGAGCTGTTTTTT. Translated, it gives CASSPRGAGELFF. The whole variable domain, remainder taken from reference TRBV18 and TRBJ2-2, is NAGVMQNPRHLVRRRGQEARLRCSPMKGHSHVYWYRQLPEEGLKFMVYLQKENIIDESGMPKERFSAEFPKEGPSILRIQQVVRGDSAAYFCASSPRGAGELFFGEGSRLTVL.

Points on this clone: Additional DNA sequences in this sample encode the identical CDR3. The chain combines TRBV9 with TRBJ1-2, with D unresolved. Trimming took off 0 bases at V and 5 bases at J, with 8 bases between the two ends. This CDR3 comprises 13 residues. Germline-derived CDR1 and CDR2 are SGDLS and YYNGEE. CDR3 nucleotide sequence: TGTGCCAGCAGCGTAGGCCCTGGGTATGGCTACACCTTC. Translation: CASSVGPGYGYTF.

The J gene is TRBJ1-1, the V gene TRBV19; D unresolved. The V gene's germline CDR1 is LNHDA and CDR2 SQIVND (reference sequence). The CDR3 has 14 amino acids. Deletions cut 2 bases from V and 4 bases from J, with 11 bases between. CDR3 bases: TGTGCCAGTAGTATAAGTTATCAGAGCACTGAAGCTTTCTTT. This gives the protein CASSISYQSTEAFF.

V and J are TRBV7-2 and TRBJ1-1; no clear D. The CDR3 totals 14 residues. Trimming removed 1 base from V and 2 bases from J, with 8 bases in between. CDR1 and CDR2 from the germline V gene are SGHTA and FQGNSA. This chain's CDR3 is CASSLGRPNTEAFF. The DNA of the CDR3 is TGTGCCAGCAGCTTAGGCAGGCCCAACACTGAAGCTTTCTTT.

V and J are TRBV5-1 and TRBJ1-4, with D unresolved. Germline V gene lookup returns CDR1 SGHRS and CDR2 YFSETQ. V was shortened by 4 bases and J by 7 bases, with 14 bases between the two germline ends. The CDR3 loop spans 14 amino acids. The CDR3 DNA reads as TGCGCCAGCAGCCCCGCCGGTTGGAGTGAAAAACTGTTTTTT. Its protein is CASSPAGWSEKLFF.

The chain uses TRBV5-5 and TRBJ2-5; D is uncertain. The V gene's germline CDR1 is SGHKS and CDR2 YYEKEE (reference sequence). Trimming removed 1 base at V and 5 bases at J, with 9 bases between. The CDR3 runs 13 residues. The chain's CDR3 is CASSLSPYETQYF. CDR3 sequence (DNA): TGTGCCAGCAGCTTGTCCCCGTATGAGACCCAGTACTTC.

A note on this clone: Other DNA sequences of this sample code for an identical CDR3. The chain is built from TRBV11-3 and TRBJ1-1, with D perhaps TRBD1 (5 bases). Germline V gene data show CDR1 as SGHNT and CDR2 as YENEEA. The CDR3 covers 13 residues. V was clipped by 2 bases and J by 4 bases, with 8 bases between them. DNA of the CDR3: TGTGCCAGCAGCTTACGGGGGGGCACTGAAGCTTTCTTT. It encodes CASSLRGGTEAFF.